A single sample is the source of the 24 T cell receptor beta chains below, sequenced in a study of blood T cell repertoires in COVID-19. Profiled with immunoSEQ multiplex PCR; TCRdb holds only in-frame clones, not every one. The table has 200,000 to 250,000 clones, around 88% seen once. The sequencing sample was made of peripheral blood. These receptors all stem from a woman in her 30s who had recovered from COVID-19.

This chain connects TRBV19 to TRBJ1-3; 8 nucleotides agree with TRBD1. J was trimmed by 5 bases and V by 5 bases; bases with no gene match: 8. Germline assignment: CDR1 LNHDA and CDR2 SQIVND (reference sequence). The CDR3 spans 15 residues. CDR3 DNA sequence: TGTGCCAGTAGTCCCGGACAGGGAGCAAGAAACACCATATATTTT. It encodes CASSPGQGARNTIYF.

The CDR3 region has the DNA TGTGCCAGCAGCTTGGGACTAGCGGGGGGCCTCGGCTCCTACAATGAGCAGTTCTTC. Translated, it gives CASSLGLAGGLGSYNEQFF. The chain uses TRBV5-5 and TRBJ2-1; 13 bases agree with TRBD2. With V trimmed by 0 bases and J by 0 bases, 6 bases remained unmatched. The CDR3 runs to 19 residues. Germline CDR1 reads SGHKS; CDR2 reads YYEKEE (reference sequence).

V and J are TRBV19 and TRBJ2-3, with 9 nucleotides matching TRBD2. The CDR3 sequence is 15 residues long. In germline, CDR1 is LNHDA, CDR2 SQIVND (reference sequence). The V gene end was trimmed by 4 bases and the J gene end by 6 bases; junction bases not matched to a gene: 8. The CDR3 region has the DNA TGTGCCAGTAGTACCGTAGCGGGGGCGCGGGATACGCAGTATTTT. This sequence encodes CASSTVAGARDTQYF.

In its sample, this clone was seen once. V gene TRBV27 combines with J gene TRBJ2-5, with D possibly matching TRBD2 (7 bases). The V end lost 6 bases, the J end lost 5 bases, and 19 bases lay between the germline ends. The length of the CDR3 is 15 residues. Germline assignment: CDR1 MNHEY and CDR2 SMNVEV (reference sequence). The CDR3 region is CASRPGGPFTETQYF. The CDR3 bases are TGTGCCAGCAGGCCGGGGGGCCCCTTCACGGAGACCCAGTACTTC.

This clone has a single count. This sequence joins TRBV13 and TRBJ2-1; 8 bases match TRBD2. V was clipped by 1 base and J by 2 bases; unmatched bases: 10. CDR1 is PRHDT, CDR2 FYEKMQ, per germline (reference sequence). The CDR3 is 18 amino acids. Here the CDR3 reads CASSLAQWVAGTYNEQFF. In DNA, the CDR3 is TGTGCCAGCAGCTTAGCCCAATGGGTAGCGGGGACCTACAATGAGCAGTTCTTC.

This clone has just one count. The J gene is TRBJ2-7, the V gene TRBV19; 8 bases are shared with TRBD1. With 9 bases clipped from V and 2 bases from J, the junction kept 3 bases outside the gene matches. This CDR3 contains 12 residues. CDR1 is LNHDA, CDR2 SQIVND, per germline (reference sequence). CDR3 nucleotides: TGTGCCAGCGGGACAGGACCCTACGAGCAGTACTTC. This translates into CASGTGPYEQYF.

This sequence joins TRBV9 and TRBJ2-2; D possibly corresponds to TRBD2 (7 bases). The CDR3 is 15 amino acids. The germline CDR1 and CDR2 sequences are SGDLS and YYNGEE. Trimming left V 0 bases short and J 7 bases short, with 13 bases between. The CDR3 DNA reads TGTGCCAGCAGCGTAGAACGGGGGGCGATCGGGGAGCTGTTTTTT. It encodes CASSVERGAIGELFF.

The table lists this clone with a count of one. The rearrangement links TRBV7-6 to TRBJ2-3; weak D call: TRBD1 (5 bases). The CDR3 has 16 amino acids. Trimming left V 3 bases short and J 1 base short, with 14 bases between. Germline loops: CDR1 SGHVS, CDR2 FNYEAQ. The CDR3: CASSLAQGPGTDTQYF. Written as DNA, the CDR3 is TGTGCCAGCAGCTTGGCCCAGGGTCCCGGCACAGATACGCAGTATTTT.

The genes are TRBV7-3 and TRBJ1-1; D unclear. Trimming pared 4 bases from V and 7 bases from J, leaving 13 bases between. CDR3 size: 13 residues. Germline CDR1 is SGHTA and CDR2 is FQGTGA. The CDR3 coding sequence is TGTGCCAGCAGCTCAGTACCGGGAGTTGAAGCTTTCTTT. Translated: CASSSVPGVEAFF.

V gene TRBV6-1 combines with J gene TRBJ1-5; D is undetermined. The CDR3 length is 14 residues. The V gene's germline CDR1 is MNHNS and CDR2 SASEGT. V lost 0 bases to trimming and J lost 1 base, with 4 bases between them. The CDR3 sequence is CASSEAFSNQPQHF. The CDR3, as DNA: TGTGCCAGCAGTGAAGCCTTCAGCAATCAGCCCCAGCATTTT.

This sequence joins TRBV3-1 (or the pseudogene TRBV3-2) and TRBJ1-6; no reliable D call. From germline, CDR1 is LGHDT and CDR2 YNNKEL (reference sequence). The ends were cut back, 2 bases at V and 10 bases at J, with 12 bases in the middle. This CDR3 spans 14 amino acids. The CDR3 sequence is CASSQLRVRSPLHF. The CDR3 DNA sequence: TGTGCCAGCAGCCAATTGAGGGTCCGGTCACCCCTCCACTTT.

This sequence joins TRBV14 and TRBJ1-2; D might be TRBD1 (6 bases). V lost 6 bases and J lost 2, with 10 bases in between. CDR3 length equals 13 residues. Germline values: CDR1 SGHDN, CDR2 FVKESK. The DNA for the CDR3 is TGTGCCAGCAGTTGGGGGCCCAACTATGGCTACACCTTC. It translates to CASSWGPNYGYTF. Full variable domain (outside the CDR3, taken from reference TRBV14 and TRBJ1-2): EAGVTQFPSHSVIEKGQTVTLRCDPISGHDNLYWYRRVMGKEIKFLLHFVKESKQDESGMPNNRFLAERTGGTYSTLKVQPAELEDSGVYFCASSWGPNYGYTFGSGTRLTVV.

A remark on this clone: A junction end diverges from the germline sequence, so it may reflect a read error. The V call is TRBV12-3 or TRBV12-4, the J call TRBJ2-7; 7 bases line up with TRBD1. The CDR3 is made up of 12 amino acids. CDR3 sequence (DNA): TGTGCCAGCACCAGAACCGGGACAGAGCATGTCTTC. This translates into CASTRTGTEHVF.

In this sample, this clone turned up once. The rearrangement joins TRBV4-1 to TRBJ1-5; possibly TRBD1 for D (6 bases). Germline CDR1 MGHRA, CDR2 YSYEKL. V was trimmed by 0 bases and J by 8 bases, leaving 11 bases between them. The CDR3 length is 14 residues. CDR3 protein: CASSQERGGEPQHF. CDR3 in DNA: TGCGCCAGCAGCCAAGAAAGGGGGGGTGAGCCCCAGCATTTT.

The chain employs TRBV3-1 (or the pseudogene TRBV3-2) and TRBJ2-2; D possibly corresponds to TRBD1 (6 bases). The CDR3 is 18 residues long. The V and J ends lost 0 bases and 1 base respectively, with 15 bases between them. Germline CDR1 LGHDT, CDR2 YNNKEL (reference sequence). The CDR3 DNA is TGTGCCAGCAGCCAAGATACCGCGTGGGGGCTGAACACCGGGGAGCTGTTTTTT. Translation gives CASSQDTAWGLNTGELFF.

The rearrangement joins TRBV4-3 to TRBJ2-5; TRBD1 might be the D (6 bases). V dropped 1 base and J dropped 5 bases, with 8 bases sitting between them. CDR3 length: 13 residues. Germline assignment: CDR1 LGHNA and CDR2 YSLEER. CDR3 sequence: CASSQGRGETQYF. The CDR3 DNA sequence: TGCGCCAGCAGCCAAGGAAGGGGGGAGACCCAGTACTTC.

The chain is built from TRBV4-1 and TRBJ1-6; TRBD1 agrees at 8 bases. Germline assignment: CDR1 MGHRA and CDR2 YSYEKL. V was clipped by 5 bases and J by 3 bases; unmatched bases: 12. CDR3 size: 18 residues. For the CDR3, the DNA is TGCGCCAGCAGCAAAGGACAGGGCCAAGCGAACTATAATTCACCCCTCCACTTT. Translation gives CASSKGQGQANYNSPLHF.

The chain uses TRBV27 and TRBJ1-6; 7 nucleotides match TRBD1. The CDR3 runs 15 residues. Trimming took 4 bases from V and 7 from J; bases not matched to a gene: 7. The germline V gene encodes CDR1 MNHEY and CDR2 SMNVEV (reference sequence). Written as DNA, the CDR3 is TGTGCCAGCAGTTCGTTGGGACAGCCGAATTCACCCCTCCACTTT. It translates to CASSSLGQPNSPLHF.

In its sample, this clone was seen a few times. The rearrangement uses TRBV4-1 and TRBJ2-1; D is unclear. V was pared by 4 bases and J by 4 bases, with 8 bases between. This CDR3 spans 13 amino acids. Germline-derived CDR1 and CDR2 are MGHRA and YSYEKL. The DNA for the CDR3 is TGCGCCAGCAGCCGCGACTGGTACAATGAGCAGTTCTTC. This sequence encodes CASSRDWYNEQFF.

J is TRBJ1-3 and V is TRBV7-9; 7 nucleotides match TRBD1. Trimming removed 5 bases from V and 2 bases from J; junction bases left unmatched: 9. The germline V gene has CDR1 SEHNR and CDR2 FQNEAQ (reference sequence). The CDR3 has 16 amino acids. CDR3 region: CASSPQAQGTGNTIYF. The CDR3 DNA reads TGTGCCAGCAGCCCTCAGGCACAGGGGACTGGAAACACCATATATTTT.

The rearrangement joins TRBV19 to TRBJ1-6; D gene ambiguous. The germline gives CDR1 LNHDA, CDR2 SQIVND (reference sequence). This CDR3 contains 11 residues. Trimming stripped 5 bases from V and 14 bases from J, with 10 bases between. The CDR3: CASSSSRALHF. In nucleotides, the CDR3 is TGTGCCAGTAGTTCCTCACGGGCCCTCCACTTT.

The rearrangement joins TRBV19 to TRBJ1-1; 9 bases line up with TRBD1. The CDR3 sequence is 15 residues long. The germline V gene has CDR1 LNHDA and CDR2 SQIVND (reference sequence). Trimming took 4 bases from V and 2 from J; bases not matched to a gene: 5. The CDR3, as DNA: TGTGCCAGTAGTAGAGAGACAGGGGGTAACACTGAAGCTTTCTTT. Translated, it gives CASSRETGGNTEAFF.

The genes are TRBV30 and TRBJ1-2; 11 bases line up with TRBD1. Trimming at V came to 0 bases and at J to 9 bases, leaving 12 bases not matched to a gene. The CDR3 totals 16 residues. Germline V gene sequence: CDR1 GTSNPN, CDR2 SVGIG (reference sequence). CDR3 nucleotides: TGTGCCTGGAGTGTCTTGGACAGGGGGCCCGATTTGAGCTACACCTTC. It yields the protein CAWSVLDRGPDLSYTF.

The V gene is TRBV5-1, the J gene TRBJ2-2, with D perhaps TRBD1 (5 bases). From germline, CDR1 is SGHRS and CDR2 YFSETQ. Trimming shortened V by 0 bases and J by 0 bases, and 9 bases separated the two germline ends. This CDR3 contains 16 residues. The CDR3 DNA sequence: TGCGCCAGCAGCTTGGTTCCAGGGACGAACACCGGGGAGCTGTTTTTT. Its translation is CASSLVPGTNTGELFF.